This is a list of T cell receptor beta chains from one sample in a study of a mutant IDH1 vaccine in newly diagnosed glioma. The data were produced by immunoSEQ multiplex PCR, yet TCRdb's version contains in-frame clones alone and is incomplete. The sample has approximately 82,000 clones; around 83% are singletons. Antigens for these TCRs are unknown. This specimen was PBMCs, taken from a glioma patient whose treatment included an IDH1 peptide vaccine. The receptors were gathered from a woman aged 45-65 years with glioma. Both conserved end residues are part of each CDR3.

14,TRBV4-2,TRBJ2-3,CASSESTSADTQYF
14,TRBV5-5,TRBJ1-2,CASVSGNSNYGYTF
15,TRBV6-5,TRBJ2-1,CASSYRTSGINEQFF
15,TRBV11-1,TRBJ1-5,CASSLGGQGNQPQHF
14,TRBV2,TRBJ2-5,CASSATLGQGTQYF
15,TRBV28,TRBJ1-2,CASRGQGSANYGYTF
14,TRBV29-1,TRBJ2-5,CSVEASRARETQYF
12,TRBV7-9,TRBJ1-5,CASSMNNQPQHF
12,TRBV28,TRBJ2-7,CASRPLDHEQYF
11,TRBV10-1,TRBJ2-1,CASSDGREQFF
14,TRBV27,TRBJ2-7,CASSFFSFGYEQYF
15,TRBV27,TRBJ2-6,CASSSDGTGANVLTF
15,TRBV9,TRBJ2-5,CASGVAGGIQETQYF
16,TRBV4-1,TRBJ1-5,CASSIRLGASNQPQHF
12,TRBV13,TRBJ1-2,CASSLTRRGYTF
13,TRBV5-4,TRBJ2-5,CASSLGTKETQYF
19,TRBV5-8,TRBJ2-7,CASSPRLGLAGGNSYEQYF
16,TRBV5-1,TRBJ1-1,CASSTWTGGANTEAFF
15,TRBV5-1,TRBJ1-5,CASSLDSGGDQPQHF
13,TRBV5-1,TRBJ2-5,CASSGGLRETQYF
14,TRBV30,TRBJ2-7,CAGWDYESSYEQYF
16,TRBV25-1,TRBJ2-1,CASSEPGLAGGDEQFF
14,TRBV5-4,TRBJ1-2,CASSPPTGTYGYTF
13,TRBV5-8,TRBJ1-5,CASSLDSNQPQHF
14,TRBV6-6,TRBJ2-7,CASSLLAADYEQYF
14,TRBV18,TRBJ2-2,CASSQAANTGELFF
14,TRBV5-1,TRBJ2-7,CASSLGAGGHEQYF
14,TRBV5-4,TRBJ2-1,CASSRLARFNEQFF
15,TRBV2,TRBJ2-1,CASSESQDWPNEQFF
16,TRBV7-8,TRBJ2-3,CASSGTRDRDQDTQYF
16,TRBV9,TRBJ2-3,CASSDGTSGSGDTQYF
13,TRBV27,TRBJ1-1,CASSLGQNTEAFF
14,TRBV9,TRBJ1-1,CASSVTGLNTEAFF
16,TRBV9,TRBJ2-1,CASSVASGNSYNEQFF
16,TRBV28,TRBJ2-5,CASSFNFRDTQETQYF
12,TRBV30,.,CAWNRQTYEQYF
14,TRBV27,TRBJ1-6,CASSLQGTDSPLHF
17,TRBV18,TRBJ1-5,CASSPPSGVDGNQPQHF
14,TRBV6-5,TRBJ1-4,CASSVQGAGEKLFF
12,TRBV2,TRBJ2-1,CASGQGRTEQFF
16,TRBV4-1,TRBJ1-3,CASSQAGQNSGNTIYF